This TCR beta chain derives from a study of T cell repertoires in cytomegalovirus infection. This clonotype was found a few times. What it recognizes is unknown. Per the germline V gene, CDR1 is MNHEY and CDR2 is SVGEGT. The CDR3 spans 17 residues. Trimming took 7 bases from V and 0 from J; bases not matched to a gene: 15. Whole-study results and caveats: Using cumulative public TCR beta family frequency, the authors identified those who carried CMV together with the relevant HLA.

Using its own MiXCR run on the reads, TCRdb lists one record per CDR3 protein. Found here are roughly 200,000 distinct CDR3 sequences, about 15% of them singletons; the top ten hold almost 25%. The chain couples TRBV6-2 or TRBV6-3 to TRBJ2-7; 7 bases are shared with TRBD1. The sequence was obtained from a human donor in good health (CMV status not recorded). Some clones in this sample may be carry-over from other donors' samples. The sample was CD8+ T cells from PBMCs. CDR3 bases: TGTGCCAGCACCTCCAACCTTCCGGGACAGAGCTCCTACGAGCAGTACTTC. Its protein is CASTSNLPGQSSYEQYF.